This T cell receptor beta chain is from a study of blood T cell repertoires in COVID-19. As for the study in general: From the United States, Italy and Spain came samples of acute and convalescent COVID-19. T cells, B-cell-depleted T cells, or PBMCs provided the cDNA or gDNA that served as material.

This CDR3 region has 14 residues. Germline CDR1 LGHDT, CDR2 YNNKEL (reference sequence). Trimming took 1 base from V and 1 from J, leaving 7 bases between them. In the study's own analysis: Counts of nucleated cells, estimated from reference gene primer amplification, were obtained. Profiled with immunoSEQ multiplex PCR; TCRdb holds only in-frame clones, not every one. V and J calls and clone size are given by that table; D and trimming were obtained from the DNA. Among roughly 100,000 clones listed, roughly 90% were seen once. This chain joins TRBV3-1 (or the pseudogene TRBV3-2) and TRBJ1-1; D not resolved. Sequenced input: peripheral blood. This sequence originates from an elderly woman in a cohort sampled during active COVID-19. CDR3 nucleotide sequence: TGTGCCAGCAGCCAAGTTGGAGGGAACACTGAAGCTTTCTTT. Amino acids: CASSQVGGNTEAFF.